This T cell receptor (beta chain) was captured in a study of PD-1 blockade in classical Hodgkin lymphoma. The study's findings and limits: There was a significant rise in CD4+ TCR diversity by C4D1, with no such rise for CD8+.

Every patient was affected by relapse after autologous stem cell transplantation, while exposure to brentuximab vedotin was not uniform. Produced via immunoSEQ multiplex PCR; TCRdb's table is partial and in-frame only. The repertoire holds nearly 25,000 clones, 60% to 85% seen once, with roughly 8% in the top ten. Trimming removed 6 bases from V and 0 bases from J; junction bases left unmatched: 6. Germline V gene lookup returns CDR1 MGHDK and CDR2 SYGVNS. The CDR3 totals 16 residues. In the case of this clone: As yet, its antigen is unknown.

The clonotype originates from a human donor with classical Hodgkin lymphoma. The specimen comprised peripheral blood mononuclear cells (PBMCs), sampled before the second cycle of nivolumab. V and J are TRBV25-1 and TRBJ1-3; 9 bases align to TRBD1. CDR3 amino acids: CASSPQGANSGNTIYF. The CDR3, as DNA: TGTGCCAGCAGCCCACAGGGGGCAAACTCTGGAAACACCATATATTTT.